What follows is one T cell receptor beta chain and its context. Its antigen is as yet unknown. Vbeta (60) and Jbeta (13) primers were used in the PCR. Generated by immunoSEQ multiplex PCR, the TCRdb table keeps only in-frame clones and is missing some. The table includes 65,000 to 95,000 clones, around 79% detected once. The CDR3 length is 16 residues. The junction had 13 bases not matched to a gene; V was cut back by 6 bases and J by 4 bases. Per the germline V gene, CDR1 is MNHEY and CDR2 is SMNVEV (reference sequence). Nobody wrote down the CMV serostatus of this donor. The sample comes from a study of cytomegalovirus exposure and HLA in healthy donors. The study's findings and limits: Later genetic work tied a missense DCLRE1C variant to beta-chain V and J trimming. Associated with cytomegalovirus, according to the listing, were some 150 TCR beta chains.

The sample taken for sequencing was PBMCs. V and J are TRBV27 and TRBJ2-5; 8 nucleotides match TRBD1. The TCR comes from a human donor in good health. Written as DNA, the CDR3 is TGTGCCAGCAGCCAAAGCCTACAGGGGGTAGGAGAGACCCAGTACTTC. Translating it yields CASSQSLQGVGETQYF.